This TCR beta chain was sequenced in a study of radiation and T cells in renal cell carcinoma. The study's findings and limits: In blood, top tumor clones expanded by 2 weeks, shrinking by 4.

Documented time point: blood 4 weeks post-SBRT, at nephrectomy. Specified treatment: 15 Gy SBRT to primary tumor, nephrectomy 4 weeks later. The ends lost 6 bases at V and 8 bases at J; junction bases unmatched: 11. The CDR3 totals 15 residues. Germline loops: CDR1 SGHTA, CDR2 FQGNSA. Profiled with immunoSEQ multiplex PCR; TCRdb holds only in-frame clones, not every one. The sample holds roughly 64,000 clones, approximately 80% seen once. Points on this clone: Its antigen is not identified.

The sample here was blood, taken from a patient whose treatment included radiotherapy and nephrectomy. The gene calls are TRBV7-2 and TRBJ2-1; 9 nucleotides line up with TRBD1. This receptor was obtained from a man aged 55 to 70 with renal cell carcinoma. CDR3 loop: CASRLPGTGRYEQFF. Here the CDR3 DNA reads TGTGCCAGCAGACTCCCCGGGACAGGGCGGTATGAGCAGTTCTTC. Based on the CDR3 plus reference TRBV7-2 and TRBJ2-1, the full variable domain is GAGVSQSPSNKVTEKGKDVELRCDPISGHTALYWYRQSLGQGLEFLIYFQGNSAPDKSGLPSDRFSAERTGGSVSTLTIQRTQQEDSAVYLCASRLPGTGRYEQFFGPGTRLTVL.